Listed below are T cell receptor beta chains from one sample, sequenced in a study of blood T cell repertoires in COVID-19. Sequencing was performed with immunoSEQ multiplex PCR; in TCRdb, only in-frame clones are kept and a portion is missing. The sample carries a few hundred thousand clones, roughly 91% recorded once. The sample consisted of PBMCs or T cells enriched from blood (not recorded which). These TCRs come from a young man who had recovered from COVID-19. Each CDR3 is given with its conserved first and last residue. A D gene is named only where the DNA matches it firmly. The size field is filled for only some rows; it gives once, few, many or a size class.

V,size,J,D,CDR3,DNA
TRBV2,.,TRBJ2-1,TRBD2,CASSTRLAGPHEQFF,TGTGCCAGCAGTACGAGACTAGCGGGACCCCATGAGCAGTTCTTC
TRBV11-1,.,TRBJ1-1,.,CASSLEPQGSEAFF,TGTGCCAGCAGCTTAGAGCCGCAGGGTTCTGAAGCTTTCTTT
TRBV2,.,TRBJ1-5,TRBD1,CASRGDSLNQPQHF,TGTGCCAGCAGGGGGGACAGCCTCAATCAGCCCCAGCATTTT
TRBV7-8,once,TRBJ2-1,TRBD2,CASSLSGAYNEQFF,TGTGCCAGCAGCTTAAGCGGGGCCTACAATGAGCAGTTCTTC
TRBV5-4,.,TRBJ1-6,.,CASSSGHNSPLHF,TGTGCCAGCAGCTCCGGACACAATTCACCCCTCCACTTT
TRBV7-9,.,TRBJ1-5,TRBD1,CASSPRQGDQPQHF,TGTGCCAGCAGCCCCAGACAGGGGGATCAGCCCCAGCATTTT
TRBV11-3,.,TRBJ1-4,TRBD1,CASSLVGTGAEKLFF,TGTGCCAGCAGCTTAGTGGGGACAGGGGCAGAAAAACTGTTTTTT
TRBV9,.,TRBJ1-1,TRBD1,CASSVGDRGTVTEAFF,TGTGCCAGCAGCGTAGGAGACAGGGGGACGGTTACTGAAGCTTTCTTT
TRBV6-5,.,TRBJ1-5,TRBD1,CASSPDRDQPQHF,TGTGCCAGCAGTCCCGACAGGGATCAGCCCCAGCATTTT
TRBV9,.,TRBJ1-1,.,CASSGRSGSEAFF,TGTGCCAGCAGCGGGCGGTCGGGGTCTGAAGCTTTCTTT
TRBV19,.,TRBJ1-5,TRBD1,CARPTTAAGGGHSNQPQHF,TGTGCCAGACCTACAACGGCGGCAGGGGGTGGGCATAGCAATCAGCCCCAGCATTTT
TRBV7-6,.,TRBJ1-5,.,CASSSPGQPQHF,TGTGCCAGCAGCTCCCCGGGTCAGCCCCAGCATTTT
TRBV7-9,.,TRBJ1-3,.,CASSAGLSGNTIYF,TGTGCCAGCAGCGCAGGGCTTTCTGGAAACACCATATATTTT
TRBV27,.,TRBJ1-2,TRBD1,CASSNDRDYGYTF,TGTGCCAGCAGCAACGACAGGGACTATGGCTACACCTTC
TRBV5-1,.,TRBJ2-7,.,CASSSGWQGTDEQYF,TGCGCCAGCAGCTCAGGGTGGCAGGGGACGGACGAGCAGTACTTC
TRBV27,.,TRBJ1-2,TRBD1,CASSVTGGDYGYTF,TGTGCCAGCAGTGTGACAGGGGGTGACTATGGCTACACCTTC
TRBV7-9,.,TRBJ2-7,.,CASSLAGGYEQYF,TGTGCCAGCAGCTTAGCGGGAGGCTACGAGCAGTACTTC
TRBV13,.,TRBJ2-1,.,CASSLRTTQNEQFF,TGTGCCAGCAGCTTAAGAACTACGCAGAATGAGCAGTTCTTC
TRBV5-3,.,TRBJ1-4,.,CARSGRGEKLFF,TGTGCCAGAAGCGGGAGGGGTGAAAAACTGTTTTTT
TRBV6-5,once,TRBJ1-5,.,CASSPDSSNQPQHF,TGTGCCAGCAGCCCCGACAGTAGCAATCAGCCCCAGCATTTT
TRBV9,.,TRBJ1-2,.,CASSVGQDYGYTF,TGTGCCAGCAGCGTAGGCCAGGACTATGGCTACACCTTC
TRBV28,.,TRBJ2-7,.,CASSLFSGLGEQYF,TGTGCCAGCAGTTTGTTCTCAGGGCTGGGCGAGCAGTACTTC
TRBV13,.,TRBJ1-2,TRBD1,CASSLGGQTDYGYTF,TGTGCCAGCAGCTTAGGGGGACAGACTGACTATGGCTACACCTTC
TRBV6-1,few,TRBJ2-5,.,CASSELVTQYF,TGTGCCAGCAGTGAACTAGTGACCCAGTACTTC
TRBV11-2,.,TRBJ2-1,TRBD2,CASSPRATSGPNNEQFF,TGTGCCAGCAGCCCTAGAGCGACTAGCGGTCCAAACAATGAGCAGTTCTTC
TRBV19,once,TRBJ2-2,TRBD2,CASSRLAGDTGELFF,TGTGCCAGTTCCCGGTTAGCGGGGGACACCGGGGAGCTGTTTTTT
TRBV5-4,.,TRBJ1-2,.,CASSDDGGSFYGYTF,TGTGCCAGCAGCGACGACGGCGGTAGTTTCTATGGCTACACCTTC
TRBV19,.,TRBJ1-5,.,CASSKSTGDNQPQHF,TGTGCCAGTAGTAAATCGACGGGAGACAATCAGCCCCAGCATTTT
TRBV2,.,TRBJ1-5,.,CASSSQGSNQPQHF,TGTGCCAGCAGTTCACAGGGTAGCAATCAGCCCCAGCATTTT
TRBV5-1,.,TRBJ2-3,.,CASSLAAVGGDTQYF,TGCGCCAGCAGCTTGGCGGCGGTAGGTGGAGATACGCAGTATTTT
TRBV7-9,.,TRBJ2-2,TRBD2,CASSPRAGGPDTGELFF,TGTGCCAGCAGCCCCCGCGCGGGGGGGCCGGACACCGGGGAGCTGTTTTTT
TRBV14,.,TRBJ2-5,.,CASSQGAVGTQYF,TGTGCCAGCAGCCAAGGGGCAGTCGGGACCCAGTACTTC
TRBV5-6,.,TRBJ1-1,TRBD1,CASSYPGGVATEAFF,TGTGCCAGCAGCTACCCAGGGGGCGTTGCGACTGAAGCTTTCTTT
TRBV5-6,.,TRBJ2-1,.,CASSLRLGGPNEQFF,TGTGCCAGCAGCTTGAGGCTAGGGGGACCTAATGAGCAGTTCTTC
TRBV5-1,.,TRBJ2-5,TRBD2,CASSLAGGRETQYF,TGCGCCAGCAGCCTGGCGGGGGGGCGAGAGACCCAGTACTTC
TRBV28,.,TRBJ1-6,TRBD1,CASSMGPGQNSPLHF,TGTGCCAGCAGTATGGGTCCGGGACAGAATTCACCCCTCCACTTT
TRBV7-2,.,TRBJ1-1,TRBD1,CASSSIQGTYAEAFF,TGTGCCAGCAGCTCAATACAGGGGACTTACGCTGAAGCTTTCTTT
TRBV28,.,TRBJ1-3,.,CASSPPALGNTIYF,TGTGCCAGCAGTCCCCCCGCGTTAGGAAACACCATATATTTT
TRBV9,.,TRBJ1-5,TRBD1,CASSPGQANNQPQHF,TGTGCCAGCAGCCCGGGACAGGCCAACAATCAGCCCCAGCATTTT
TRBV5-1,.,TRBJ2-2,.,CASSLNGGTLNTGELFF,TGCGCCAGCAGCTTGAACGGAGGGACTTTGAACACCGGGGAGCTGTTTTTT
TRBV10-3,.,TRBJ1-1,TRBD1,CAISPDRDTEAFF,TGTGCCATCAGCCCGGACAGGGACACTGAAGCTTTCTTT
TRBV3-1/TRBV3-2,.,TRBJ1-6,.,CASSQILGTTNSPLHF,TGTGCCAGCAGCCAGATTCTCGGGACAACGAATTCACCCCTCCACTTT
TRBV4-1,.,TRBJ2-3,.,CASSQDIQRAFASTDTQYF,TGCGCCAGCAGCCAAGATATTCAGAGGGCCTTCGCTAGCACAGATACGCAGTATTTT
TRBV28,.,TRBJ2-2,.,CASSLQGAQFRTGELFF,TGTGCCAGCAGTTTACAAGGGGCCCAGTTTCGCACCGGGGAGCTGTTTTTT
TRBV6-5,.,TRBJ1-5,TRBD1,CASSPDRVYQPQHF,TGTGCCAGCAGTCCCGACAGGGTATATCAGCCCCAGCATTTT
TRBV19,.,TRBJ1-6,.,CASSMREYNSPLHF,TGTGCCAGTAGTATGAGGGAATATAATTCACCCCTCCACTTT
TRBV14,.,TRBJ1-1,.,CASSPPLWAGSPTEAFF,TGTGCCAGCAGCCCCCCCCTCTGGGCAGGCAGCCCCACTGAAGCTTTCTTT
TRBV6-5,.,TRBJ2-7,TRBD2,CASSLFSGETYEQYF,TGTGCCAGCAGTCTATTTAGCGGGGAGACCTACGAGCAGTACTTC
TRBV19,.,TRBJ1-4,TRBD1,CASSHWTGRDEKLFF,TGTGCCAGTAGTCACTGGACAGGGAGGGATGAAAAACTGTTTTTT
TRBV5-1,.,TRBJ2-4,.,CASSHASKVAKNIQYF,TGCGCCAGCAGCCACGCCAGTAAAGTAGCCAAAAACATTCAGTACTTC
TRBV5-6,.,TRBJ2-1,TRBD2,CASSPVIAGGDEQFF,TGTGCCAGCAGCCCTGTAATAGCGGGAGGCGATGAGCAGTTCTTC
TRBV3-1/TRBV3-2,.,TRBJ1-1,TRBD1,CASRNYRGLGEAFF,TGTGCCAGCAGAAACTACAGGGGGCTGGGTGAAGCTTTCTTT
TRBV6-1,many,TRBJ1-2,.,CASSEGQQDRYTF,TGTGCCAGCAGTGAAGGACAGCAGGACCGATACACCTTC
TRBV18,.,TRBJ2-5,.,CASSPGPETQYF,TGTGCCAGCTCACCAGGCCCGGAGACCCAGTACTTC
TRBV21-1,.,TRBJ1-1,.,CASSRRGGFTEAFF,TGTGCCAGCAGCCGAAGGGGGGGTTTCACTGAAGCTTTCTTT